This T cell receptor beta chain originates from a study of blood T cell repertoires in COVID-19. Study background: The United States, Italy and Spain provided the acute and convalescent COVID-19 samples. In each case, the material was cDNA or gDNA derived from T cells, B-cell-depleted T cells, or PBMCs.

The trim removed 3 bases at V and 3 bases at J, leaving 16 bases unmatched. The CDR3 contains 17 residues. In germline, CDR1 is DFQATT, CDR2 SNEGSKA (reference sequence). Original methodology: Estimation of nucleated cell counts was performed using reference gene primer amplification. Clones were read by immunoSEQ multiplex PCR, and TCRdb kept only the in-frame ones, dropping some. The V and J calls and clone size are taken from that table; D and trimming were inferred from the DNA. The sample records about 170,000 clones, around 81% being singletons. Specimen: peripheral blood. The clonotype originates from a man aged 65 to 85 with active or convalescent COVID-19. This chain connects TRBV20-1 to TRBJ1-1; TRBD1 agrees at 7 bases. CDR3 loop: CSASRASTGNGDTEAFF. In DNA form, the CDR3 reads TGCAGTGCTAGTCGCGCTTCGACAGGGAACGGAGACACTGAAGCTTTCTTT.